Following are 21 T cell receptor beta chains from one sample sequenced in a study of CD8 T cells in Susac syndrome. Random hexamers were used to reverse transcribe the RNA input (about 0.5 to 1 ug). In TCRdb, the immunoSEQ multiplex PCR reads were re-called with MiXCR into one record per CDR3 protein. The table has 75,000 or so distinct CDR3 sequences, roughly 94% seen once. Sequenced material: CD8+ T cells from PBMCs. The source of these receptors is a human donor with Susac syndrome.

V and J are TRBV11-2 and TRBJ2-3; D unclear. Looked up from germline, CDR1 is SGHAT and CDR2 is FQNNGV. The CDR3 sequence is 14 residues long. The V gene lost 5 bases and the J gene lost 2 bases, with 11 bases spanning the gap. DNA of the CDR3: TGTGCCAGCAGCCTGGGGATTTCCACAGATACGCAGTATTTT. This codes for CASSLGISTDTQYF.

This chain joins TRBV6-4 and TRBJ2-1; no reliable D call. The germline CDR1 and CDR2 sequences are MRHNA and SNTAGT. Trimming cost V 6 bases and J 0 bases, with 18 bases left between them. This CDR3 is 17 amino acids long. The CDR3 DNA follows: TGTGCCAGCAGCTCCGAGACCGGATTCCTCTCCTACAATGAGCAGTTCTTC. Protein product: CASSSETGFLSYNEQFF.

The sample holds one count of this clonotype. The chain couples TRBV19 to TRBJ1-5, with D possibly being TRBD1 (5 bases). The CDR3 is made up of 16 amino acids. V lost 5 bases to trimming and J lost 5 bases, with 19 bases between them. The germline gives CDR1 LNHDA, CDR2 SQIVND (reference sequence). CDR3 protein: CASSSVSLRGDQPQHF. The CDR3 nucleotides read TGTGCCAGTAGTTCAGTTTCCCTGAGGGGCGATCAGCCCCAGCATTTT.

J is TRBJ1-2 and V is TRBV5-4, with D tentatively TRBD1 (5 bases). The V end lost 4 bases, the J end lost 5 bases, and 21 bases lay between the germline ends. The CDR3 runs 16 residues. Germline lookup yields CDR1 SGHNT and CDR2 YYREEE (reference sequence). The CDR3 loop is CASSLPDSRLRYGYTF. As DNA, the CDR3 is TGTGCCAGCAGCCTCCCAGACAGCCGCCTTAGGTATGGCTACACCTTC.

The V gene is TRBV19, the J gene TRBJ1-2; D is unclear. Looked up from germline, CDR1 is LNHDA and CDR2 is SQIVND (reference sequence). The V gene lost 8 bases and the J gene lost 4 bases, with 14 bases spanning the gap. This CDR3 is 13 amino acids long. The DNA for the CDR3 is TGTGCCAGTTTCAATCCCTGGGGCTATGGCTACACCTTC. Its translation is CASFNPWGYGYTF.

This clonotype was seen just once. This chain uses TRBV29-1 with TRBJ2-1; D perhaps matches TRBD2 (6 bases). V lost 4 bases to trimming and J lost 9 bases, with 13 bases between them. This CDR3 spans 12 amino acids. CDR1 SQVTM and CDR2 ANQGSEA come from the germline V gene. The CDR3: CSVVGGEPEQFF. CDR3 DNA sequence: TGCAGCGTTGTGGGGGGAGAGCCTGAGCAGTTCTTC.

The rearrangement uses TRBV24-1 and TRBJ2-3; 7 nucleotides line up with TRBD1. Germline-derived CDR1 and CDR2 are KGHDR and SFDVKD. The CDR3 is 17 residues long. Germline trimming cut 2 bases from V and 0 bases from J; bases unmatched to any gene: 7. The CDR3, as DNA: TGTGCCACCAGTGATTCAAGCCCGGGACAGAGCACAGATACGCAGTATTTT. Protein product: CATSDSSPGQSTDTQYF.

The CDR3 nucleotides are TGTGCCAGCAGCGTAGAGAGCGGGCGGGTGCTCTTCACAGATACGCAGTATTTT. As protein: CASSVESGRVLFTDTQYF. The gene calls are TRBV9 and TRBJ2-3; D is possibly TRBD2 (6 bases). Germline V gene sequence: CDR1 SGDLS, CDR2 YYNGEE. The CDR3 loop spans 18 amino acids. V shed 0 bases and J shed 2 bases, with 19 bases lying between them.

The rearrangement uses TRBV27 and TRBJ2-3, with D unclear. Trimming removed 3 bases at V and 2 bases at J, with 12 bases between. The CDR3 sequence is 15 residues long. Germline lookup yields CDR1 MNHEY and CDR2 SMNVEV (reference sequence). CDR3 in amino acids: CASSFNLFHTDTQYF. DNA of the CDR3: TGTGCCAGCAGTTTTAATCTCTTCCACACAGATACGCAGTATTTT.

V usage is TRBV4-2 and J usage is TRBJ2-5; no firm D call. The CDR3 runs to 14 residues. Germline loops: CDR1 LGHNA, CDR2 YNFKEQ. Trimming took off 0 bases at V and 4 bases at J, with 9 bases between the two ends. CDR3 loop: CASSQDPARETQYF. In DNA, the CDR3 is TGTGCCAGCAGCCAAGATCCTGCCAGAGAGACCCAGTACTTC.

The chain employs TRBV3-1 and TRBJ1-1; 7 bases align to TRBD1. CDR1 and CDR2 from the germline V gene are LGHDT and YNNKEL (reference sequence). The CDR3 spans 15 residues. Trimming cost V 1 base and J 2 bases; bases outside gene matches: 4. The DNA for the CDR3 is TGTGCCAGCAGCCAAGTAAGGGGGCTAAACACTGAAGCTTTCTTT. Translation gives CASSQVRGLNTEAFF.

This clonotype was recorded once. The genes are TRBV4-2 and TRBJ2-7, with a tentative D call TRBD2 (5 bases). Trimming took 4 bases from V and 0 from J, leaving 10 bases between them. The CDR3 runs 14 residues. From germline, CDR1 is LGHNA and CDR2 YNFKEQ. The CDR3 DNA reads as TGTGCCAGCAGCCCATTGACTAACTCCTACGAGCAGTACTTC. This sequence encodes CASSPLTNSYEQYF.

The chain has TRBV12-3 or TRBV12-4 and TRBJ2-1, with D possibly being TRBD1 (5 bases). Trimming removed 5 bases from V and 1 base from J, with 9 bases in between. The CDR3 sequence is 14 residues long. Here the CDR3 reads CASSRTLSYNEQFF. CDR3 bases: TGTGCCAGCAGTCGGACACTATCCTACAATGAGCAGTTCTTC.

The V call is TRBV29-1, the J call TRBJ2-7; D remains ambiguous. Trimming removed 6 bases at V and 7 bases at J, with 13 bases between. This CDR3 is built from 11 residues. The germline V gene encodes CDR1 SQVTM and CDR2 ANQGSEA. CDR3 in amino acids: CSVVVLGEQYF. CDR3 DNA: TGCAGCGTAGTTGTGCTGGGGGAGCAGTACTTC.

The rearrangement uses TRBV7-2 and TRBJ1-1, with D hard to call. Per the germline V gene, CDR1 is SGHTA and CDR2 is FQGNSA. This CDR3 is 13 amino acids long. Trimming shortened V by 4 bases and J by 4 bases, and 10 bases separated the two germline ends. CDR3 bases: TGTGCCAGCAGCTCACGGGTCTTCACTGAAGCTTTCTTT. This codes for CASSSRVFTEAFF.

The CDR3 DNA reads as TGTGCCAGTTCCATCTTTTATGCGGGCAATCAGCCCCAGCATTTT. Its translation: CASSIFYAGNQPQHF. The chain combines TRBV19 with TRBJ1-5; no definite D call. The V gene's germline CDR1 is LNHDA and CDR2 SQIVND (reference sequence). CDR3 size: 15 residues. Trimming removed 8 bases at V and 2 bases at J, with 16 bases between.

The rearrangement joins TRBV15 to TRBJ2-1, with no clear D. The CDR3 is 12 amino acids. V was pared by 1 base and J by 6 bases, with 4 bases between. Looked up from germline, CDR1 is LNHNV and CDR2 is YYDKDF (reference sequence). The CDR3 sequence: CATSRGGNEQFF. The DNA for the CDR3 is TGTGCCACCAGCAGAGGAGGCAATGAGCAGTTCTTC.

The V and J genes are TRBV20-1 and TRBJ2-7, with 8 nucleotides matching TRBD1. The CDR3 loop spans 13 amino acids. Germline V gene data show CDR1 as DFQATT and CDR2 as SNEGSKA (reference sequence). Here the CDR3 reads CSTHRGNGYEQYF. The CDR3 DNA is TGCAGCACCCACAGGGGGAATGGCTACGAGCAGTACTTC.

The CDR3 sequence is CASLGLDSGFGLDTQYF. CDR3 DNA: TGTGCCAGCCTGGGGTTGGATAGCGGATTCGGTTTGGATACGCAGTATTTT. The V call is TRBV5-6, the J call TRBJ2-3, with D tentatively TRBD2 (6 bases). The ends were cut back, 7 bases at V and 6 bases at J, with 27 bases in the middle. The CDR3 totals 17 residues. CDR1 and CDR2 from the germline V gene are SGHDT and YYEEEE.

The chain combines TRBV27 with TRBJ2-7; the match to TRBD2 covers 7 bases. This CDR3 is built from 15 residues. V shed 6 bases and J 5 bases; nucleotides not matched to a gene: 13. CDR1 and CDR2 (germline): MNHEY, SMNVEV (reference sequence). CDR3 nucleotide sequence: TGTGCCAGCAGCAATTCGACTAGCCCTTGGAACGAGCAGTACTTC. Its protein is CASSNSTSPWNEQYF.

The chain carries TRBV5-6 and TRBJ2-5; tentatively, D is TRBD1 (6 bases). Trimming left V 0 bases short and J 1 base short, with 10 bases between. This CDR3 spans 15 amino acids. Germline CDR1 reads SGHDT; CDR2 reads YYEEEE. As DNA, the CDR3 is TGTGCCAGCAGCTTGGAATCAGGGGCCCAAGAGACCCAGTACTTC. Translated, it gives CASSLESGAQETQYF.